This T cell receptor beta chain is drawn from a study of human T cells and chemical hapten exposure. Described time point: pre-sensitization, week 0. Treatment specified: therapeutic diphenylcyclopropenone sensitization with weekly scalp DPC. The germline gives CDR1 SNHLY, CDR2 FYNNEI. J lost 7 bases, V lost 0 bases, and 2 bases had no gene match. This CDR3 contains 14 residues. Authors' processing steps: Samples ranged from roughly 23,224 to 690,600 TCRs, with a median of 95,638. From the RACE reads, TCRdb called clonotypes with MiXCR, one entry per CDR3 protein. In this record, the V and J calls reflect TCRdb's handling and not the investigators' own analysis. The sample records 300,000 to 450,000 distinct CDR3 sequences, 4.5% to 5.5% being singletons. This clonotype appeared a few times.

This specimen consisted of whole blood, obtained in connection with sensitization to the hapten diphenylcyclopropenone (DPC). The genes are TRBV2 and TRBJ1-5, with 8 bases that match TRBD1. This TCR came from a woman aged 50 to 60 with alopecia areata. Some clones in this sample may be carry-over from other donors' samples. The CDR3 is CASSEAAGGQPQHF. In DNA form, the CDR3 reads TGTGCCAGCAGTGAAGCGGCAGGGGGCCAGCCCCAGCATTTT.